The TCR beta chain under discussion was sequenced for a study of T cell clonality in common variable immunodeficiency. General study points: Reportedly, TCR beta sequences from common variable immunodeficiency showed fewer deletions and N-nucleotide insertions.

Measured with immunoSEQ multiplex PCR; TCRdb has only the in-frame clones, and not every one. The data show under 20,000 clones, with none appearing a single time. Patients had low serum IgG, IgA and/or IgM and specific antibody deficiency. No CVID subject was ill or on immunomodulatory drugs when sampled. This clone turned up a few times. No antigen is known for it. The CDR3 is cut off 3 residues early in the read; its end comes from the germline J gene. The CDR3 loop spans 13 amino acids. Germline loops: CDR1 SGHTA, CDR2 FQGNSA. The sequence was obtained from a human donor with common variable immunodeficiency. Material for sequencing was peripheral blood mononuclear cells. J is TRBJ2-3 and V is TRBV7-2, with D perhaps matching TRBD1 (5 bases). The CDR3 is CASSLPRAGTQYF. The part of the CDR3 DNA that was read is TGTGCCAGCAGCTTACCCAGGGCTGGGACG.